This record covers a single T cell receptor (beta chain). Its antigen is unidentified. The data derive from a study of cytomegalovirus exposure and HLA in healthy donors. Study summary: In an earlier analysis, around 100 million unique TCR beta sequences were found from 150 million to 200 million T cells.

Study findings and constraints: The listing of approximately 160 TCR beta chains classed them as cytomegalovirus-associated. TCR beta V- and J-gene trimming, according to a later analysis, was linked to a missense DCLRE1C variant. The dataset shows that most TCR sequences were rare, while some public TCRs occurred in many donors.

The V gene lost 1 base and the J gene lost 1 base, with 8 bases spanning the gap. Germline V lookup: CDR1 LNHDA, CDR2 SQIVND (reference sequence). This CDR3 region has 15 residues. The study ran its PCR with 60 Vbeta and 13 Jbeta primers. Measured with immunoSEQ multiplex PCR; TCRdb has only the in-frame clones, and not every one. The data contain under 100,000 clones, roughly 80% of them seen just once; the ten biggest clones take up over 10%. The receptor was isolated from a human donor in good health. This chain connects TRBV19 to TRBJ2-1; weak D call: TRBD1 (5 bases). Sequencing input: PBMCs. CDR3 sequence: CASSIGQNSYNEQFF. Here the CDR3 DNA reads TGTGCCAGTAGTATAGGACAGAATTCCTACAATGAGCAGTTCTTC. Combining the CDR3 with reference TRBV19 and TRBJ2-1 gives the whole variable domain DGGITQSPKYLFRKEGQNVTLSCEQNLNHDAMYWYRQDPGQGLRLIYYSQIVNDFQKGDIAEGYSVSREKKESFPLTVTSAQKNPTAFYLCASSIGQNSYNEQFFGPGTRLTVL.